These 13 T cell receptor beta chains originate from one sample sequenced in a study of T cell changes during pregnancy in multiple sclerosis. Libraries were prepared by immunoSEQ multiplex PCR; TCRdb keeps only in-frame clonotypes and omits some of them. The data show approximately 89,000 clones, 94% seen once. The sequencing used peripheral blood, collected after pregnancy. These receptors were obtained from a female donor in good health, enrolled as a control in a pregnancy study.

The chain couples TRBV18 to TRBJ2-5; tentatively, D is TRBD2 (5 bases). CDR3 length: 13 residues. Per germline, CDR1 KGHSH and CDR2 LQKENI. V lost 3 bases and J 2 bases, leaving 7 bases between the germline ends. The CDR3 loop reads CASSPRDQETQYF. In nucleotides, the CDR3 is TGTGCCAGCTCACCGAGGGATCAAGAGACCCAGTACTTC.

The CDR3 loop reads CASSVGFTGDEKLFF. CDR3 nucleotides: TGTGCCAGCAGCGTGGGGTTCACCGGGGATGAAAAACTGTTTTTT. The chain recombines TRBV9 with TRBJ1-4, with D uncertain. V was pared by 2 bases and J by 6 bases, with 14 bases between. The CDR3 loop spans 15 amino acids. Germline CDR1 and CDR2: SGDLS and YYNGEE.

The V and J genes are TRBV5-4 and TRBJ2-1; 8 nucleotides match TRBD2. CDR1 is SGHNT and CDR2 is YYREEE in the germline V gene (reference sequence). The trim removed 0 bases at V and 4 bases at J, leaving 3 bases unmatched. The CDR3 is made up of 15 amino acids. The CDR3 DNA reads as TGTGCCAGCAGCTTGGAGGCGGGGGGTTACAATGAGCAGTTCTTC. Translated, it gives CASSLEAGGYNEQFF.

The chain joins TRBV11-1 to TRBJ1-5; TRBD1 matches 9 bases. The junction had 11 bases not matched to a gene; V was cut back by 4 bases and J by 4 bases. This CDR3 comprises 17 residues. Per the germline V gene, CDR1 is SGHAT and CDR2 is FQDESV (reference sequence). CDR3 region: CASSWGPETGGNQPQHF. CDR3 in DNA: TGTGCCAGCAGCTGGGGCCCGGAGACAGGGGGTAATCAGCCCCAGCATTTT.

The chain joins TRBV5-4 to TRBJ1-2; perhaps TRBD1 as D (5 bases). Trimming pared 0 bases from V and 4 bases from J, leaving 13 bases between. The CDR3 is 15 residues long. Germline-derived CDR1 and CDR2 are SGHNT and YYREEE (reference sequence). For the CDR3, the DNA is TGTGCCAGCAGCTTGGAGCCCAGGGTCGTCTATGGCTACACCTTC. It is translated as CASSLEPRVVYGYTF.

The chain recombines TRBV4-1 with TRBJ1-1, with D possibly being TRBD1 (5 bases). The CDR3 loop spans 15 amino acids. Between the trimmed V and J ends, which lost 2 bases and 10 bases, there was a span of 20 bases. Germline assignment: CDR1 MGHRA and CDR2 YSYEKL. Here the CDR3 DNA reads TGCGCCAGCAGCCAACCTGACAGACCCGGGAGTAGAGCTTTCTTT. Translating gives CASSQPDRPGSRAFF.

This clone has just one count. The chain couples TRBV5-1 to TRBJ2-6; D perhaps matches TRBD2 (6 bases). V was cut by 0 bases and J by 2 bases, with 12 bases left in between. Germline values: CDR1 SGHRS, CDR2 YFSETQ. The length of the CDR3 is 17 residues. The CDR3 DNA is TGCGCCAGCAGCTTGGGCTCCTGGGGGGCTGGGGCCAACGTCCTGACTTTC. Translating it yields CASSLGSWGAGANVLTF.

The chain employs TRBV6-7 and TRBJ2-2, with D possibly being TRBD1 (6 bases). TRBV6-7 is labeled an ORF, and its function is uncertain. V was trimmed by 5 bases and J by 1 base, leaving 17 bases between them. CDR3 size: 17 residues. CDR3: CASSTHWTVENTGELFF. The CDR3 nucleotides are TGTGCCAGCAGTACACATTGGACAGTCGAGAACACCGGGGAGCTGTTTTTT.

The chain combines TRBV19 with TRBJ2-1; 11 nucleotides line up with TRBD2. V gave up 3 bases and J gave up 9 bases; unmatched junction bases: 7. The V gene's germline CDR1 is LNHDA and CDR2 SQIVND (reference sequence). The CDR3 totals 15 residues. The CDR3 nucleotides are TGTGCCAGTAGTATCGGTCTAGCGGGAGGTGGTGAGCAGTTCTTC. It yields the protein CASSIGLAGGGEQFF.

The chain links TRBV5-1 to TRBJ1-3, with D possibly being TRBD1 (6 bases). In germline, CDR1 is SGHRS, CDR2 YFSETQ. The length of the CDR3 is 16 residues. V lost 4 bases, J lost 3 bases, and 17 bases lay in between. CDR3 nucleotide sequence: TGCGCCAGCAGCCGGGGGGACATCGAAATTGGAAACACCATATATTTT. Translated: CASSRGDIEIGNTIYF.

The V call is TRBV2, the J call TRBJ2-5; 16 nucleotides align to TRBD2. The CDR3 has 14 residues. Germline CDR1 SNHLY, CDR2 FYNNEI. V shed 11 bases, J shed 5 bases, and the junction held 5 bases outside the gene matches. The CDR3 reads CAGTSGRVEETQYF. For the CDR3, the DNA is TGTGCCGGGACTAGCGGGAGGGTGGAGGAGACCCAGTACTTC.

V and J are TRBV7-2 and TRBJ1-2; 7 nucleotides line up with TRBD1. The germline gives CDR1 SGHTA, CDR2 FQGNSA. This CDR3 spans 15 amino acids. V shed 6 bases and J 4 bases; nucleotides not matched to a gene: 11. For the CDR3, the DNA is TGTGCCAGCAGTATGGAGGACAGGAGGTTCTATGGCTACACCTTC. Translating gives CASSMEDRRFYGYTF.

This clone was seen only a few times. The V gene is TRBV4-1, the J gene TRBJ1-2; D not certain. CDR3 size: 15 residues. CDR1 and CDR2 (germline): MGHRA, YSYEKL. V gave up 4 bases and J gave up 4 bases, with 16 bases separating them. The CDR3: CASSPRSWEPYGYTF. CDR3 in DNA: TGCGCCAGCAGCCCTCGATCGTGGGAGCCCTATGGCTACACCTTC.